This TCR beta chain came from a study of cytomegalovirus exposure and HLA in healthy donors. Comment on this clone: Its antigen is currently unknown. The same CDR3 arises from other DNA sequences in this sample as well.

Study conclusions and caveats: From TCR beta sequences, most subjects' HLA-A and HLA-B alleles were reportedly predicted accurately. A later analysis showed HLA-associated TCR beta chains outstripping equally common others in clonal expansion.

In the PCR, 60 Vbeta and 13 Jbeta primers were used. Sequenced by immunoSEQ multiplex PCR; TCRdb stores in-frame clones only, minus some. The repertoire consists of about 86,000 clones, with around 79% occurring once and the leading ten covering about 15%. The sample comprised PBMCs. The source is a woman aged 40 to 55 in good health and CMV-seropositive.

In nucleotides, the CDR3 is TGTGCCAGCAGTTTACGAGCATACGAGCAGTACTTC. This sequence encodes CASSLRAYEQYF. J is TRBJ2-7 and V is TRBV28; no reliable D call. Germline V gene lookup returns CDR1 MDHEN and CDR2 SYDVKM. This CDR3 region has 12 residues. V was pared by 2 bases and J by 4 bases, with 6 bases between.